This T cell receptor (beta chain) is from a study of OX40 agonist ivuxolimab in advanced cancers. Looking at the study overall: Dosing consisted of intravenous ivuxolimab at 0.01 to 10 mg/kg every 2 weeks.

V trimming: 4 bases; J trimming: 7 bases; junction bases outside the gene matches: 11. The CDR3 is 16 residues long. CDR1 is SGHRS and CDR2 is YFSETQ in the germline V gene. TCRdb's copy holds only in-frame clones and misses some; the assay was immunoSEQ multiplex PCR. This table holds tens of thousands of clones, approximately 86% found once. This clone has a handful of counts. This clonotype was sampled from an adult with an advanced solid tumor such as melanoma, head and neck, liver or kidney cancer. The sample consisted of CD4+ or CD8+ T cells sorted from blood, taken in a trial of the OX40 agonist ivuxolimab. The J gene is TRBJ2-1, the V gene TRBV5-1, with 10 bases that match TRBD1. CDR3 loop: CASSPSGQGLGNEQFF. DNA of the CDR3: TGCGCCAGCAGCCCCTCGGGACAGGGGTTGGGGAATGAGCAGTTCTTC. Full variable domain (outside the CDR3, taken from reference TRBV5-1 and TRBJ2-1): KAGVTQTPRYLIKTRGQQVTLSCSPISGHRSVSWYQQTPGQGLQFLFEYFSETQRNKGNFPGRFSGRQFSNSRSEMNVSTLELGDSALYLCASSPSGQGLGNEQFFGPGTRLTVL.